Each of the 7 T cell receptor beta chains below was sequenced from the same sample in a study of blood T cell repertoires in COVID-19. Sequenced by immunoSEQ multiplex PCR; TCRdb stores in-frame clones only, minus some. The table has hundreds of thousands of clones, about nine tenths seen once; the top ten hold roughly 2.6%. The sample taken for sequencing was PBMCs or T cells enriched from blood (not recorded which). Receptor source: a man in his 60s who had recovered from COVID-19.

This sequence joins TRBV9 and TRBJ2-7; 7 bases are a match to TRBD2. Germline V gene data show CDR1 as SGDLS and CDR2 as YYNGEE. The CDR3 loop spans 14 amino acids. Germline trimming cut 2 bases from V and 7 bases from J; bases unmatched to any gene: 9. CDR3 amino acids: CASSVVGGPGEQYF. The DNA of the CDR3 is TGTGCCAGCAGCGTTGTGGGAGGGCCGGGGGAGCAGTACTTC.

The rearrangement joins TRBV5-8 to TRBJ2-5; tentatively, D is TRBD1 (6 bases). The germline V gene encodes CDR1 SGHTS and CDR2 YDEGEE. The CDR3 is 16 residues long. V dropped 3 bases and J dropped 5 bases, with 20 bases sitting between them. CDR3 sequence: CASSYNRAGDVETQYF. The CDR3 bases are TGTGCCAGCAGCTATAACCGTGCAGGGGACGTGGAGACCCAGTACTTC. The full variable domain, its missing parts supplied by reference TRBV5-8 and TRBJ2-5, is EAGVTQSPTHLIKTRGQQATLRCSPISGHTSVYWYQQALGLGLQFLLWYDEGEERNRGNFPPRFSGRQFPNYSSELNVNALELEDSALYLCASSYNRAGDVETQYFGPGTRLLVL.

CDR3 residues: CASSEGLTFNALETQYF. CDR3 DNA: TGTGCCAGCAGTGAAGGCCTCACCTTTAACGCGCTGGAGACCCAGTACTTC. The chain combines TRBV6-1 with TRBJ2-5; D not certain. Germline V gives CDR1 MNHNS, CDR2 SASEGT. Trimming pared 1 base from V and 5 bases from J, leaving 20 bases between. This CDR3 has 17 residues.

The V and J genes are TRBV5-6 and TRBJ2-7, with TRBD1 matching over 9 bases. From germline, CDR1 is SGHDT and CDR2 YYEEEE. With 4 bases clipped from V and 7 bases from J, the junction kept 9 bases outside the gene matches. The CDR3 has 14 amino acids. The CDR3 nucleotides are TGTGCCAGCAGCCCTTTACAGGGGGCAGATGAGCAGTACTTC. Its protein product is CASSPLQGADEQYF.

Here the CDR3 DNA reads TGTGCCAGTAGTAACTCCCCCCTTCGGCAGGACTATGGCTACACCTTC. This encodes CASSNSPLRQDYGYTF. This chain links TRBV19 with TRBJ1-2; unclear D gene. The V end lost 4 bases, the J end lost 3 bases, and 18 bases lay between the germline ends. This CDR3 is 16 amino acids long. Germline lookup yields CDR1 LNHDA and CDR2 SQIVND (reference sequence).

V is TRBV7-2 and J is TRBJ1-1; D is unresolved. Germline CDR1 is SGHTA and CDR2 is FQGNSA. V shed 5 bases and J shed 11 bases, with 18 bases lying between them. The CDR3 covers 13 residues. DNA for the CDR3: TGTGCCAGCAGCCCTATAGCGGGAGAGCGGGCTTTCTTT. Translation: CASSPIAGERAFF.

The chain links TRBV30 to TRBJ1-5; TRBD1 might be the D (5 bases). Germline CDR1 is GTSNPN and CDR2 is SVGIG (reference sequence). This CDR3 contains 16 residues. Between the trimmed V and J ends, which lost 3 bases and 4 bases, there was a span of 19 bases. CDR3 sequence reads: CAWRPAGQHSNQPQHF. For the CDR3, the DNA is TGTGCCTGGAGGCCGGCGGGGCAGCATTCTAATCAGCCCCAGCATTTT.